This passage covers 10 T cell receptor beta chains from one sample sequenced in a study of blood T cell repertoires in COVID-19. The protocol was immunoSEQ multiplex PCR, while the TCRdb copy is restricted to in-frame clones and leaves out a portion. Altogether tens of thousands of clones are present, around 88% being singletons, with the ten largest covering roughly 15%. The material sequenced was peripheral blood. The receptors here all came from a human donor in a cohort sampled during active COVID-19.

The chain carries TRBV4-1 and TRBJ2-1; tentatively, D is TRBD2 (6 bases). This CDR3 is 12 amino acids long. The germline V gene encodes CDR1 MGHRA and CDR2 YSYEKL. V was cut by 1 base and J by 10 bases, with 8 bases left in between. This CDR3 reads CASSQGDSEQFF. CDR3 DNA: TGCGCCAGCAGCCAAGGGGACTCGGAGCAGTTCTTC.

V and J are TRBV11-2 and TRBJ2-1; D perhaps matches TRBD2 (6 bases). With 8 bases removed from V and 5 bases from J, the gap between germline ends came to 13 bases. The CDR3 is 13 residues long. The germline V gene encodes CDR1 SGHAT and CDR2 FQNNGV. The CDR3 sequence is CASGGLRHNEQFF. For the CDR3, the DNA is TGTGCCAGCGGGGGACTGCGTCACAATGAGCAGTTCTTC.

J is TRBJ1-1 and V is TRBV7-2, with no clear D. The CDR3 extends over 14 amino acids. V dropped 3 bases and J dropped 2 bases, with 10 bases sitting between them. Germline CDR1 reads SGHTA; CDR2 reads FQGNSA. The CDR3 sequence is CASSFQTRNTEAFF. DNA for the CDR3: TGTGCCAGCAGCTTTCAAACAAGAAACACTGAAGCTTTCTTT.

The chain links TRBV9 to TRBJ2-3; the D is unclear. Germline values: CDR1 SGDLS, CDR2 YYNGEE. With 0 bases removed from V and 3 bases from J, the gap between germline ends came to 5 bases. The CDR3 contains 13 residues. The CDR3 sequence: CASSVAPTDTQYF. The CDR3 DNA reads TGTGCCAGCAGCGTAGCTCCGACAGATACGCAGTATTTT.

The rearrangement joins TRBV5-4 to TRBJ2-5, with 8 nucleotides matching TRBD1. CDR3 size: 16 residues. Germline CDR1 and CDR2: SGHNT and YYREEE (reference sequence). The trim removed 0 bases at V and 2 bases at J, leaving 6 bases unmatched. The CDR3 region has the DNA TGTGCCAGCAGCTTGGCCCGGACAGGGAGACAAGAGACCCAGTACTTC. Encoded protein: CASSLARTGRQETQYF.

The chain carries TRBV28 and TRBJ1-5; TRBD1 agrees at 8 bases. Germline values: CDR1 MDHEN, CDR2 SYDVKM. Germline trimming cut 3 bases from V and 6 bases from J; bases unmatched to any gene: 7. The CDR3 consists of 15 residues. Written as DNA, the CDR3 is TGTGCCAGCAGTTTGCCTACAGGGGGAGGTCAGCCCCAGCATTTT. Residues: CASSLPTGGGQPQHF.

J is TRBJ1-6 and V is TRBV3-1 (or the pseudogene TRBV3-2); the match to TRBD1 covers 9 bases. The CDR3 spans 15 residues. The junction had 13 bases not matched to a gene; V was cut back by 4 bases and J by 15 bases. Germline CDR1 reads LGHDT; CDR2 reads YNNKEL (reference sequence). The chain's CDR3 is CASSLTGGGLNILHF. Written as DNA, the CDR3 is TGTGCCAGCAGCCTAACAGGGGGCGGGTTAAATATCCTCCACTTT.

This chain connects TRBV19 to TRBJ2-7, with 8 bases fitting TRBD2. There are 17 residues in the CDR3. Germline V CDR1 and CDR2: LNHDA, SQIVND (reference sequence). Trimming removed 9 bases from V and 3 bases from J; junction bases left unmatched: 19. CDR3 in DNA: TGTGCCAGCAGTCCCCGACCACCAGCGGGAGCGGGCTACGAGCAGTACTTC. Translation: CASSPRPPAGAGYEQYF.

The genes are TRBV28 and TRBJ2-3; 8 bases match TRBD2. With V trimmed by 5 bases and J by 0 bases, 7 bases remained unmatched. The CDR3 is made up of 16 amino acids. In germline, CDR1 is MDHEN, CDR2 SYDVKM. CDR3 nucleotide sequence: TGTGCCAGCAGTCCGATAGCGGGATGGAGCACAGATACGCAGTATTTT. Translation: CASSPIAGWSTDTQYF.

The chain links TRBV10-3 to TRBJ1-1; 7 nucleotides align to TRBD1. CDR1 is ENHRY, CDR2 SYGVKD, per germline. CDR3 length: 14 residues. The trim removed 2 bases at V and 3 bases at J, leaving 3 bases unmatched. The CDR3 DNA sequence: TGTGCCATCAGTGAGGAGGGGGCGGACACTGAAGCTTTCTTT. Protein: CAISEEGADTEAFF.